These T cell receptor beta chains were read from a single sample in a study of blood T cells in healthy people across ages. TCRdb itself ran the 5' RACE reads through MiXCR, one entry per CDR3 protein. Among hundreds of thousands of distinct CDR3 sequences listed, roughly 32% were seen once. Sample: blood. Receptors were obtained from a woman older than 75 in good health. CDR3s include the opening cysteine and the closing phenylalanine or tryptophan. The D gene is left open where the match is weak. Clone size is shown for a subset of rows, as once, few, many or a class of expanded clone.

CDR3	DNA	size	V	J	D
CASSLFSGGEGDEQFF	TGTGCCAGCAGCCTGTTTAGCGGGGGGGAAGGGGATGAGCAGTTCTTC	few	TRBV7-2	TRBJ2-1	TRBD2
CASRAETGSREAFF	TGTGCCAGCAGAGCCGAGACAGGGAGTAGGGAAGCTTTCTTT	many	TRBV25-1	TRBJ1-1	TRBD1
CASSLIGATEAFF	TGCGCCAGCAGCTTGATTGGGGCGACTGAAGCTTTCTTT	few	TRBV5-1	TRBJ1-1	NA
CASSTNTRPPTSNEQYF	TGTGCCAGTAGTACAAACACCAGGCCCCCCACATCAAATGAGCAGTACTTC	NA	TRBV19	TRBJ2-5	NA
CASSYSSGAALAKNIQYF	TGTGCCAGCAGTTACTCCTCCGGGGCAGCCCTAGCCAAAAACATTCAGTACTTC	NA	TRBV6-5	TRBJ2-4	NA
CASSLQAGTGELFF	TGTGCCAGCAGCTTACAAGCGGGCACCGGGGAGCTGTTTTTT	few	TRBV7-9	TRBJ2-2	NA
CASSPRQGSYGYTF	TGTGCCAGCAGCCCTCGACAGGGAAGCTATGGCTACACCTTC	NA	TRBV4-2	TRBJ1-2	TRBD1
CASSRERNNSPLHF	TGCGCCAGCTCTCGGGAGAGGAATAATTCACCCCTCCACTTT	NA	TRBV5-1	TRBJ1-6	NA
CASSGTSGERTGELFF	TGCGCCAGCAGCGGGACTAGCGGGGAACGTACCGGGGAGCTGTTTTTT	few	TRBV5-1	TRBJ2-2	TRBD2
CASSDCDGYTF	TGTGCCAGCAGTGATTGCGACGGCTACACCTTC	NA	TRBV2	TRBJ1-2	NA
CASSSRGWDRNNEQFF	TGCGCCAGCAGCTCGCGGGGGTGGGACCGAAACAATGAGCAGTTCTTC	NA	TRBV5-1	TRBJ2-1	TRBD2
CASSLLLGEHRNYGYTF	TGTGCCAGCAGCTTGCTTTTAGGGGAACACAGGAACTATGGCTACACCTTC	many	TRBV5-5	TRBJ1-2	NA
CASSGGVQETQYF	TGTGCCAGCAGCGGAGGAGTCCAAGAGACCCAGTACTTC	NA	TRBV9	TRBJ2-5	NA
CASEGRGPGEQFF	TGTGCCAGCGAGGGGCGGGGACCGGGCGAGCAGTTCTTC	once	TRBV6-5	TRBJ2-1	NA
CASSPRTGANYGYTF	TGTGCCAGCAGCCCCCGGACAGGGGCAAACTATGGCTACACCTTC	many	TRBV4-3	TRBJ1-2	TRBD1
CASSADRDNEQFF	TGTGCCAGCTCAGCGGACAGGGACAATGAGCAGTTCTTC	many	TRBV18	TRBJ2-1	TRBD1
CSARGTVNQPQHF	TGCAGTGCTAGGGGGACAGTCAATCAGCCCCAGCATTTT	NA	TRBV20-1	TRBJ1-5	TRBD1
CASSLRQGLGANEQYF	TGTGCCAGCAGTTTAAGACAGGGTTTGGGAGCCAATGAGCAGTACTTC	few	TRBV12-3/TRBV12-4	TRBJ2-5	TRBD1
CASSSRATNEKLFF	TGCGCCAGCAGCTCCCGAGCAACTAATGAAAAACTGTTTTTT	few	TRBV5-1	TRBJ1-4	NA
CASSVSVSYPNEQFF	TGTGCCAGCAGTGTTAGCGTTTCATACCCTAATGAGCAGTTCTTC	many	TRBV2	TRBJ2-1	NA
CSARIRLSGGYTF	TGCAGTGCTAGGATTCGGCTATCTGGTGGCTACACCTTC	NA	TRBV20-1	TRBJ1-2	NA
CSVLQVRLGNEQFF	TGCAGCGTCCTACAGGTGCGCCTGGGGAATGAGCAGTTCTTC	many	TRBV29-1	TRBJ2-1	NA
CASSPPQQETQYF	TGTGCCAGCTCACCACCGCAACAAGAGACCCAGTACTTC	many	TRBV18	TRBJ2-5	NA
CSADSPRDEQYF	TGCAGTGCCGACAGCCCTCGCGACGAGCAGTACTTC	NA	TRBV20-1	TRBJ2-7	NA
CASSLKPPGGNTEAFF	TGTGCCAGCAGCTTGAAACCCCCGGGTGGAAACACTGAAGCTTTCTTT	few	TRBV5-5	TRBJ1-1	NA
CASSSTGRTNYGYTF	TGTGCCAGCAGCTCGACGGGACGGACGAACTATGGCTACACCTTC	many	TRBV7-3	TRBJ1-2	NA
CASSLAHSRETQYF	TGTGCCAGCAGCTTGGCTCACTCCCGGGAGACCCAGTACTTC	many	TRBV5-8	TRBJ2-5	NA
CASSPRSSGGANYGYTF	TGTGCCAGCAGCCCTCGCTCGTCCGGCGGTGCTAACTATGGCTACACCTTC	NA	TRBV11-3	TRBJ1-2	NA
CASSQEEFGGGYNEQFF	TGTGCCAGCAGCCAAGAGGAGTTTGGGGGCGGCTACAATGAGCAGTTCTTC	few	TRBV4-2	TRBJ2-1	NA
CSAGSQGNYGYTF	TGCAGTGCTGGCTCACAGGGGAACTATGGCTACACCTTC	many	TRBV20-1	TRBJ1-2	TRBD1
CASQGGEKLFF	TGTGCCAGCCAGGGAGGTGAAAAACTGTTTTTT	few	TRBV2	TRBJ1-4	NA
CASSFGQVTDTQYF	TGTGCCAGCAGCTTCGGACAGGTCACAGATACGCAGTATTTT	many	TRBV11-2	TRBJ2-3	TRBD1
CASSWTGTTDTQYF	TGTGCCAGCAGCTGGACAGGGACGACAGATACGCAGTATTTT	many	TRBV7-9	TRBJ2-3	TRBD1
CASSQDITKSYGYTF	TGTGCCAGCAGCCAAGATATCACGAAGTCCTATGGCTACACCTTC	NA	TRBV4-2	TRBJ1-2	NA
CASSLGDPGDEQFF	TGTGCCAGCAGCTTAGGTGACCCTGGGGATGAGCAGTTCTTC	many	TRBV7-9	TRBJ2-1	NA
CAWSKANTGELFF	TGTGCCTGGAGTAAGGCGAACACCGGGGAGCTGTTTTTT	few	TRBV30	TRBJ2-2	NA
CSAPPVQGTDNGYTF	TGCAGTGCTCCTCCCGTACAGGGGACCGACAATGGCTACACCTTC	many	TRBV20-1	TRBJ1-2	TRBD1
CATKWDKGSPLHF	TGTGCCACCAAATGGGACAAAGGATCACCCCTCCACTTT	NA	TRBV15	TRBJ1-6	NA
CASSHADRNTEAFF	TGTGCCAGCAGCCATGCGGACAGGAACACTGAAGCTTTCTTT	few	TRBV3-1	TRBJ1-1	NA
CASSPRTGWTEKLFF	TGTGCCAGCAGCCCACGGACAGGTTGGACCGAAAAACTGTTTTTT	few	TRBV7-2	TRBJ1-4	TRBD1
CSAPTGGVGRTNEKLFF	TGCAGTGCCCCAACGGGGGGTGTGGGAAGAACTAATGAAAAACTGTTTTTT	many	TRBV20-1	TRBJ1-4	NA
CASSTSAPRTDTQYF	TGCGCCAGCAGCACCTCGGCACCCCGCACAGATACGCAGTATTTT	many	TRBV5-1	TRBJ2-3	NA